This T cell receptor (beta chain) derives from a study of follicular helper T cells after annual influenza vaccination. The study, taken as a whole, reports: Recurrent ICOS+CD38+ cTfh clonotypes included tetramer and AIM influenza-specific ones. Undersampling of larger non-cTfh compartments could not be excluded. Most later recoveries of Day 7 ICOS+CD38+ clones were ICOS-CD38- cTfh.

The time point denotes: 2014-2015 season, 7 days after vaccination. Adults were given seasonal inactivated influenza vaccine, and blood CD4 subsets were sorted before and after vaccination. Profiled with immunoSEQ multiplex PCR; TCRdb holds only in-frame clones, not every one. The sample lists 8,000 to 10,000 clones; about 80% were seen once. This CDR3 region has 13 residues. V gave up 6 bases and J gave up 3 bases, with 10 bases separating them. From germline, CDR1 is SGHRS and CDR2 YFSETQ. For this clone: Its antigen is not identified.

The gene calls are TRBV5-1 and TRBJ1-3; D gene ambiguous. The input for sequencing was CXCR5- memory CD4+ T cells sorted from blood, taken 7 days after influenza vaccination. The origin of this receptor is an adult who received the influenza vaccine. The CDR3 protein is CASTPSSGNTIYF. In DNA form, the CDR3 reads TGCGCCAGCACACCAAGTAGTGGAAACACCATATATTTT.